This T cell receptor (beta chain) originates from a study of shared clonotypes between healthy human individuals. A remark on this clone: The identical CDR3 is also encoded by other nucleotide sequences in the sample.

With 0 bases clipped from V and 6 bases from J, the junction kept 2 bases outside the gene matches. The CDR3 is made up of 14 amino acids. CDR1 and CDR2 (germline): SGHRS, YFSETQ. Assay used: immunoSEQ multiplex PCR; TCRdb lists only in-frame clones, some missing. This table has roughly 2.2 million clones, 85% to 95% appearing once. The chain carries TRBV5-1 and TRBJ2-2; the match to TRBD2 covers 7 bases. This sequence originates from a man younger than 35 in good health. Some clones in this sample may be carry-over from other donors' samples. Sequencing was done on a sample of naive CD4+ T cells from PBMCs. Subset indicated: CD45RA+ positively selected. The chain's CDR3 is CASSLEAGSGELFF. The CDR3 DNA reads as TGCGCCAGCAGCTTGGAAGCGGGATCCGGGGAGCTGTTTTTT.